The 26 T cell receptor beta chains given below trace back to one sample, sequenced in a study of breast tumors, draining lymph nodes, adjacent tissues. TCRdb independently ran MiXCR on the multiplex PCR reads; one entry per CDR3 protein. The table has approximately 130,000 distinct CDR3 sequences, approximately 21% seen once; the top ten hold 2.2%. Breast cancer patients provided tissue from their axillary draining lymph nodes. The sequenced sample was axillary lymph node tissue. The receptors stem from a female donor with breast cancer. Some clones in this sample may be carry-over from other donors' samples.

The chain carries TRBV18 and TRBJ2-3; a weak D match, TRBD1 (6 bases). The last part of the DNA fits TRBJ1-5 better; the J call may be wrong. This CDR3 has 16 residues. Looked up from germline, CDR1 is KGHSH and CDR2 is LQKENI. In DNA form, the CDR3 reads TGTGCCAGCTCACCTCCGGCCGGGAGGGGGAAGGATACGCAGCATTTT. Translation: CASSPPAGRGKDTQHF.

Details on this clonotype: A junction boundary mismatches the germline segment, possibly from a read error. The J gene is TRBJ2-7, the V gene TRBV13; D might be TRBD2 (6 bases). The CDR3 consists of 16 residues. CDR1 is PRHDT, CDR2 FYEKMQ, per germline (reference sequence). The CDR3 region is CANSLYRDSGYYEQYF. Here the CDR3 DNA reads TGTGCCAACAGCCTGTACCGGGACTCCGGCTACTACGAGCAGTACTTC.

About this clonotype: A read error may explain this, as a much larger clone is one base away. The CDR3 does not end in the conserved phenylalanine or tryptophan, so this is likely a read error. The rearrangement links TRBV6-1 to TRBJ1-3, with 11 positions matching TRBD1. The CDR3 totals 15 residues. The germline gives CDR1 MNHNS, CDR2 SASEGT. Losses at the gene ends were 7 bases for V and 4 bases for J; bases not matched to a gene: 6. The CDR3 reads CASILDRGLGNTIYL. The CDR3 bases are TGTGCCAGCATTCTGGACAGGGGGCTCGGAAACACCATATATCTT.

As regards this clonotype: A read error is possible here, since a much larger clone lies one base away. The rearrangement uses TRBV19 and TRBJ1-5; D is unresolved. The CDR3 covers 15 residues. Germline V gives CDR1 LNHDA, CDR2 SQIVND (reference sequence). This chain's CDR3 is CASSIGQTSSQPQHF. CDR3 nucleotides: TGTGCCAGTAGTATAGGGCAGACAAGCAGTCAGCCCCAGCATTTT. Filled out from reference TRBV19 and TRBJ1-5, the complete variable domain reads DGGITQSPKYLFRKEGQNVTLSCEQNLNHDAMYWYRQDPGQGLRLIYYSQIVNDFQKGDIAEGYSVSREKKESFPLTVTSAQKNPTAFYLCASSIGQTSSQPQHFGDGTRLSIL.

At least ten counts were recorded for this clonotype. The chain employs TRBV7-2 and TRBJ2-7; D call uncertain. Per the germline V gene, CDR1 is SGHTA and CDR2 is FQGNSA. Between the trimmed V and J ends, which lost 4 bases and 0 bases, there was a span of 4 bases. The CDR3 covers 12 residues. CDR3 amino acids: CASSSNSYEQYF. The DNA of the CDR3 is TGTGCCAGCAGCTCCAACTCCTACGAGCAGTACTTC.

This clonotype showed up just a few times. The rearrangement uses TRBV28 and TRBJ1-2; D is unclear. The V gene's germline CDR1 is MDHEN and CDR2 SYDVKM. Trimming pared 5 bases from V and 0 bases from J, leaving 13 bases between. There are 15 residues in the CDR3. CDR3 residues: CASSELFKTNYGYTF. CDR3 DNA: TGTGCCAGCAGTGAATTGTTCAAGACTAACTATGGCTACACCTTC.

As concerns this clonotype: One end of the junction does not line up with germline, which may come from a read error. This rearrangement joins TRBV6-1 to TRBJ2-1, with D hard to call. This CDR3 comprises 13 residues. Germline loops: CDR1 MNHNS, CDR2 SASEGT. This CDR3 is CVSRGVLSDEQFF. The CDR3 DNA is TGTGTCAGCAGAGGTGTGCTATCCGATGAGCAGTTCTTC.

This clonotype was observed many times. The genes are TRBV19 and TRBJ2-7, with 11 bases aligning to TRBD2. CDR3 size: 15 residues. Germline V CDR1 and CDR2: LNHDA, SQIVND (reference sequence). J was trimmed by 2 bases and V by 3 bases; bases with no gene match: 3. This CDR3 is CASSMTSGATYEQYF. The CDR3 region has the DNA TGTGCCAGTAGTATGACTAGCGGGGCGACCTACGAGCAGTACTTC.

This clonotype was seen only a few times. J is TRBJ2-5 and V is TRBV18, with D tentatively TRBD2 (6 bases). V was cut by 4 bases and J by 1 base, with 13 bases left in between. From germline, CDR1 is KGHSH and CDR2 LQKENI. The CDR3 runs to 15 residues. The CDR3 protein is CASSRVAGSQETQYF. The CDR3 DNA follows: TGTGCCAGCTCACGAGTGGCGGGGAGCCAAGAGACCCAGTACTTC. The full variable domain, in which reference TRBV18 and TRBJ2-5 provide the parts outside the CDR3, is NAGVMQNPRHLVRRRGQEARLRCSPMKGHSHVYWYRQLPEEGLKFMVYLQKENIIDESGMPKERFSAEFPKEGPSILRIQQVVRGDSAAYFCASSRVAGSQETQYFGPGTRLLVL.

The sample holds many counts of this clonotype. The DNA for the CDR3 is TGTGCCAGCAGCGGGCGCGGGGGGGGGCCCGAGACCCAGTACTTC. This codes for CASSGRGGGPETQYF. The rearrangement uses TRBV7-9 and TRBJ2-5; 9 bases line up with TRBD2. Germline CDR1 and CDR2: SEHNR and FQNEAQ (reference sequence). This CDR3 comprises 15 residues. After removal of 5 bases from V and 5 bases from J, the junction contained 9 bases not matched to a gene.

The sample holds many counts of this clonotype. This CDR3 reads CAWSGPESGGTDTQYF. The CDR3 DNA follows: TGTGCCTGGAGTGGACCGGAAAGCGGGGGCACAGATACGCAGTATTTT. The chain uses TRBV30 and TRBJ2-3, with 7 bases lining up with TRBD2. With V trimmed by 1 base and J by 1 base, 8 bases remained unmatched. CDR1 is GTSNPN, CDR2 SVGIG, per germline (reference sequence). The CDR3 has 16 amino acids.

This clonotype was observed many times. The gene calls are TRBV7-3 and TRBJ2-2; 9 nucleotides agree with TRBD2. After removal of 0 bases from V and 6 bases from J, the junction contained 5 bases not matched to a gene. Germline assignment: CDR1 SGHTA and CDR2 FQGTGA. The CDR3 is made up of 16 amino acids. In DNA, the CDR3 is TGTGCCAGCAGCTTAACAAGCGGGGGGTACGCCGGGGAGCTGTTTTTT. Protein product: CASSLTSGGYAGELFF.

This clonotype was counted many times. V gene TRBV10-3 combines with J gene TRBJ2-3; D is perhaps TRBD2 (5 bases). Germline-derived CDR1 and CDR2 are ENHRY and SYGVKD. This CDR3 has 15 residues. V dropped 2 bases and J dropped 2 bases, with 11 bases sitting between them. The CDR3 is CAISEPSSSTDTQYF. The CDR3, as DNA: TGTGCCATCAGTGAGCCTTCTAGCTCCACAGATACGCAGTATTTT.

This clonotype was detected a few times. V and J are TRBV6-5 and TRBJ1-2; the match to TRBD1 covers 10 bases. In germline, CDR1 is MNHEY, CDR2 SVGAGI. The CDR3 contains 17 residues. J was trimmed by 8 bases and V by 0 bases; bases with no gene match: 12. The CDR3 DNA sequence: TGTGCCAGCAGTTACTCTTTTCCGGGACAGGGGAAGGGAGGCTACACCTTC. Translation: CASSYSFPGQGKGGYTF.

A note on this clonotype: This may be a read error: a much more frequent sequence differs by one nucleotide. The J gene is TRBJ1-2, the V gene TRBV29-1, with 8 bases aligning to TRBD1. V was clipped by 4 bases and J by 4 bases; unmatched bases: 2. Germline V gene lookup returns CDR1 SQVTM and CDR2 ANQGSEA. The CDR3 covers 12 residues. Here the CDR3 DNA reads TGCAGCGTTGTTACAGGGGGCTATGGCTACACCTTC. Its translation is CSVVTGGYGYTF.

Of note for this clonotype: A much bigger clone sits one base away, suggesting this may be a read error. The J gene is TRBJ2-1, the V gene TRBV4-1; D remains unclear. The germline V gene encodes CDR1 MGHRA and CDR2 YSYEKL. CDR3 length: 18 amino acids. Trimming shortened V by 1 base and J by 0 bases, and 16 bases separated the two germline ends. The CDR3 reads CASSQALDVPSSYNEQFF. DNA for the CDR3: TGCGCCAGCAGCCAAGCTCTGGACGTCCCAAGCTCCTACAATGAGCAGTTCTTC.

Ten or more counts support this clonotype. This chain connects TRBV20-1 to TRBJ2-1, with a possible D match to TRBD2 (6 bases). Per the germline V gene, CDR1 is DFQATT and CDR2 is SNEGSKA (reference sequence). CDR3 length equals 13 residues. V lost 3 bases, J lost 7 bases, and 13 bases lay in between. CDR3 in DNA: TGCAGTGCTAGCGGGAGAGGTATAAATGAGCAGTTCTTC. Protein sequence: CSASGRGINEQFF.

This clonotype has a count of ten or more. V usage is TRBV7-3 and J usage is TRBJ2-1; 7 bases match TRBD2. CDR3 length: 15 residues. J lost 4 bases, V lost 10 bases, and 13 bases had no gene match. Germline V gene data show CDR1 as SGHTA and CDR2 as FQGTGA. The CDR3 sequence: CATAAGVGDYNEQFF. As DNA, the CDR3 is TGTGCCACAGCGGCGGGAGTAGGGGATTACAATGAGCAGTTCTTC.

This clonotype appeared a single time. This may be a read error: a much more frequent sequence differs by one nucleotide. The chain is built from TRBV5-4 and TRBJ1-6; unclear D gene. Germline loops: CDR1 SGHNT, CDR2 YYREEE (reference sequence). The CDR3 is made up of 12 amino acids. The CDR3 nucleotides are TGTACCAGCAGCGGAAATAATTCACCCCTCCACTTT. Its protein is CTSSGNNSPLHF.

About this clonotype: A much larger clone lies a single base off, so this may be a read error. In DNA, the CDR3 is TGCGCCAGCAGCTTGGGGGGGGACTCCTACAATGAGCAGTCCTTC. Protein sequence: CASSLGGDSYNEQSF. J is TRBJ2-1 and V is TRBV5-1; maybe TRBD2 (6 bases). Germline V gene lookup returns CDR1 SGHRS and CDR2 YFSETQ. The CDR3 sequence is 15 residues long.

The sample holds a few counts of this clonotype. V usage is TRBV28 and J usage is TRBJ2-7, with TRBD2 identical over 10 bases. The CDR3 contains 15 residues. Germline CDR1 MDHEN, CDR2 SYDVKM. Losses at the gene ends were 5 bases for V and 3 bases for J; bases not matched to a gene: 7. Here the CDR3 DNA reads TGTGCCAGCAGTGTCTCGCGGACTAGCGGCTACGAGCAGTACTTC. This gives the protein CASSVSRTSGYEQYF.

This clonotype was recorded many times. The chain joins TRBV5-6 to TRBJ2-7, with D hard to call. The CDR3 sequence is 13 residues long. V was clipped by 4 bases and J by 2 bases, with 10 bases between them. The germline V gene encodes CDR1 SGHDT and CDR2 YYEEEE. The CDR3 sequence: CASSHSNAYEQYF. The DNA for the CDR3 is TGTGCCAGCAGCCATTCCAATGCCTACGAGCAGTACTTC.

This clonotype was seen at least ten times. The V gene is TRBV10-2, the J gene TRBJ2-3; 8 bases fit TRBD1. The CDR3 runs to 14 residues. J was trimmed by 4 bases and V by 8 bases; bases with no gene match: 8. From germline, CDR1 is WSHSY and CDR2 SAAADI. The CDR3 spells CASGGQGEADTQYF. The CDR3 bases are TGCGCCAGCGGAGGACAGGGTGAAGCAGATACGCAGTATTTT.

V gene TRBV13 combines with J gene TRBJ1-1, with D possibly TRBD1 on 6 matching bases. From germline, CDR1 is PRHDT and CDR2 FYEKMQ (reference sequence). V lost 5 bases to trimming and J lost 0 bases, with 13 bases between them. The CDR3 totals 15 residues. Here the CDR3 DNA reads TGTGCCAGCAGCCCCAGAGACAGGCTGAACACTGAAGCTTTCTTT. Translation: CASSPRDRLNTEAFF.

For this clonotype: A read error may be the cause here, since a much bigger clone is one base away. The chain is built from TRBV5-6 and TRBJ2-3; D is uncertain. The CDR3 is 16 amino acids. CDR1 is SGHDT, CDR2 YYEEEE, per germline. This CDR3 reads CASSLALVPGTDAQYF. For the CDR3, the DNA is TGTGCCAGCAGCTTGGCCCTAGTTCCGGGCACAGATGCGCAGTATTTT.

This clonotype came up many times. The rearrangement links TRBV6-5 to TRBJ2-1; 10 bases match TRBD2. Germline CDR1 is MNHEY and CDR2 is SVGAGI. The CDR3 length is 15 residues. With 6 bases clipped from V and 4 bases from J, the junction kept 6 bases outside the gene matches. The CDR3 sequence is CASRASGSPYNEQFF. The CDR3 DNA sequence: TGTGCCAGCAGGGCTAGCGGGAGTCCGTACAATGAGCAGTTCTTC.